This T cell receptor (beta chain) was retrieved from a study of blood T cell repertoires in COVID-19. Study in general: Sources were T cells, B-cell-depleted T cells, or PBMCs; the material itself was cDNA or gDNA.

Source study methods: Quantification of nucleated cells was approximated via reference gene primer amplification. The protocol was immunoSEQ multiplex PCR, while the TCRdb copy is restricted to in-frame clones and leaves out a portion. Clone size and the V and J calls come from that table; the DNA yielded D and trimming. The sample has around 56,000 clones, 80% to 95% seen once. This TCR came from a man older than 75 with acute or convalescent COVID-19. The sample consisted of peripheral blood.

CDR3 in amino acids: CASSPGDGKAFF. For the CDR3, the DNA is TGTGCCAGCAGCCCGGGGGACGGGAAGGCTTTCTTT. V and J are TRBV12-3 or TRBV12-4 and TRBJ1-1; tentatively, D is TRBD1 (5 bases). V lost 6 bases to trimming and J lost 11 bases, with 16 bases between them. This CDR3 contains 12 residues.